Given below is one T cell receptor (beta chain) in context. The antigen remains unidentified. A J-beta primer mix and a sample-barcoded 5' primer were used in a second PCR of about 6 to 12 cycles. Every cDNA was tagged by a template-switch adaptor with 12 random nucleotides. A single record per CDR3 protein comes from TCRdb applying MiXCR to the 5' RACE reads. The data contain more than 650,000 distinct CDR3 sequences, 20% to 30% of them seen just once; the ten biggest clones take up 3%. Germline loops: CDR1 LGHDT, CDR2 YNNKEL (reference sequence). The CDR3 is 14 residues long. Trimming took 1 base from V and 11 from J, leaving 12 bases between them. The data belong to a study of blood T cells in healthy people across ages. General study results and limits: Donors of long life had a larger count of naive CD4+ cells and greater diversity than aged donors.

These data also featured in a second study, about T cells of mothers and their children.

The V and J genes are TRBV3-1 and TRBJ1-6; D uncertain. The clonotype comes from a boy younger than 18 in good health. The sample consisted of blood. CDR3 bases: TGTGCCAGCAGCCAAGGAGCCCTAGGAACACCCCTCCACTTT. Translating it yields CASSQGALGTPLHF.